Below are 9 T cell receptor beta chains sequenced from a single sample in a study of identical twins. Each CDR3 protein gets one entry after TCRdb re-called the 5' RACE reads with MiXCR. The sample yields about 790,000 distinct CDR3 sequences, approximately 18% seen once. The same data also contributed to another study, on T cells expressing NK-cell markers.

Sequenced material: PBMCs. Source of these receptors: a woman younger than 30 in good health.

The gene calls are TRBV10-3 and TRBJ2-1; D is perhaps TRBD2 (5 bases). Germline loops: CDR1 ENHRY, CDR2 SYGVKD. This CDR3 has 15 amino acids. Trimming removed 11 bases at V and 0 bases at J, with 17 bases between. In nucleotides, the CDR3 is TGTGCCTCGGCGTCCTCGGGAAGCTCCTACAATGAGCAGTTCTTC. Translation gives CASASSGSSYNEQFF.

This chain links TRBV7-6 with TRBJ1-1; the D gene is possibly TRBD1 (5 bases). The CDR3 sequence is 14 residues long. From germline, CDR1 is SGHVS and CDR2 FNYEAQ. The germline V and J ends were trimmed by 5 bases and 6 bases, with 16 bases remaining between them. The CDR3: CASSPNIQASEAFF. Written as DNA, the CDR3 is TGTGCCAGCAGCCCGAACATACAGGCGTCTGAAGCTTTCTTT.

The V call is TRBV29-1, the J call TRBJ2-1; tentatively, D is TRBD1 (6 bases). V was clipped by 7 bases and J by 6 bases, with 16 bases between them. Germline CDR1 SQVTM, CDR2 ANQGSEA. The CDR3 is 13 amino acids. The CDR3 loop is CSAQTGRTNEQFF. CDR3 bases: TGCAGCGCACAGACAGGACGGACCAATGAGCAGTTCTTC.

The chain employs TRBV5-4 and TRBJ2-1; D is perhaps TRBD1 (5 bases). Per the germline V gene, CDR1 is SGHNT and CDR2 is YYREEE (reference sequence). This CDR3 region has 15 residues. V was trimmed by 4 bases and J by 9 bases, leaving 20 bases between them. CDR3 loop: CASSTALGAGGEQFF. CDR3 coding DNA: TGTGCCAGCAGCACTGCTTTAGGGGCCGGCGGTGAGCAGTTCTTC.

There are a few counts of this clonotype. The rearrangement joins TRBV27 to TRBJ2-7; maybe TRBD2 (6 bases). The CDR3 runs 16 residues. In germline, CDR1 is MNHEY, CDR2 SMNVEV (reference sequence). V was cut by 4 bases and J by 0 bases, with 16 bases left in between. CDR3 DNA: TGTGCCAGCAGTTCCCTTGGTGCGGGGATCTCCTACGAGCAGTACTTC. This gives the protein CASSSLGAGISYEQYF.

V gene TRBV12-3 or TRBV12-4 combines with J gene TRBJ2-3; TRBD2 aligns across 9 bases. With 3 bases clipped from V and 4 bases from J, the junction kept 2 bases outside the gene matches. The CDR3 runs to 14 residues. The CDR3 coding sequence is TGTGCCAGCAGTTTCCGACTAGCGGCAGATACGCAGTATTTT. This codes for CASSFRLAADTQYF.

This CDR3 is CASSPISTYEQYF. The CDR3 bases are TGTGCCAGCTCGCCAATTTCCACGTACGAGCAGTACTTC. The rearrangement uses TRBV18 and TRBJ2-7; D is ambiguous. The CDR3 length is 13 residues. V was pared by 6 bases and J by 4 bases, with 13 bases between. Per the germline V gene, CDR1 is KGHSH and CDR2 is LQKENI.

This clonotype has more than one count but fewer than ten. V gene TRBV6-5 combines with J gene TRBJ2-5; 7 positions match TRBD1. The V gene's germline CDR1 is MNHEY and CDR2 SVGAGI. CDR3 length: 16 residues. V lost 0 bases to trimming and J lost 4 bases; unmatched junction nucleotides: 8. Written as DNA, the CDR3 is TGTGCCAGCAGTTACTCGATGACAGGGTCCTCAGAGACCCAGTACTTC. Protein product: CASSYSMTGSSETQYF.

The chain is built from TRBV7-9 and TRBJ1-6; weak D call: TRBD1 (6 bases). The CDR3 runs to 11 residues. V was pared by 8 bases and J by 7 bases, with 6 bases between. Germline CDR1 is SEHNR and CDR2 is FQNEAQ (reference sequence). The CDR3: CASQGNSPLHF. The CDR3 bases are TGTGCCAGCCAGGGGAATTCACCCCTCCACTTT.